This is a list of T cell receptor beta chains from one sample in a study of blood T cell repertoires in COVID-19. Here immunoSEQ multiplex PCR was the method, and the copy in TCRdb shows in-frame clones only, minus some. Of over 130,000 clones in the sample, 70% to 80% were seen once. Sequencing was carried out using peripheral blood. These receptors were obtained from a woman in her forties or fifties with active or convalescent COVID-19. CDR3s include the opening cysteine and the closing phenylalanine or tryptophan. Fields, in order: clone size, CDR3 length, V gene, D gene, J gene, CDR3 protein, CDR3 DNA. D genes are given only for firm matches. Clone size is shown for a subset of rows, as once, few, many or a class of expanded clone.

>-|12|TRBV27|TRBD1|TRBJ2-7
CASQGDSYEQYF
TGTGCCAGCCAGGGGGACTCCTACGAGCAGTACTTC
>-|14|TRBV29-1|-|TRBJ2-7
CSVEDPGVTYEQYF
TGCAGCGTTGAAGATCCGGGGGTTACTTACGAGCAGTACTTC
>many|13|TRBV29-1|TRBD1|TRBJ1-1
CSCDRGSSTEAFF
TGCAGTTGTGACAGGGGGTCGTCAACTGAAGCTTTCTTT
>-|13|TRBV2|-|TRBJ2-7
CASMASVSYEQYF
TGTGCCAGCATGGCTAGCGTCTCCTACGAGCAGTACTTC
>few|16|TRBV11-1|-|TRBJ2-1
CASSPARDNYNNEQFF
TGTGCCAGCAGCCCCGCCCGGGACAACTACAACAATGAGCAGTTCTTC
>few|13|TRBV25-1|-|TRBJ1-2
CASSATGSLGYTF
TGTGCCAGCAGTGCTACAGGGAGTCTAGGCTACACCTTC
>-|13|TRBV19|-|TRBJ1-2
CASRGQGSYGYTF
TGTGCCAGCCGGGGACAAGGAAGCTATGGCTACACCTTC
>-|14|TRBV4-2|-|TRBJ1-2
CASSQTGTAYGYTF
TGTGCCAGCAGCCAAACAGGGACGGCCTATGGCTACACCTTC
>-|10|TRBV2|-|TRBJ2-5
CASRRETQYF
TGTGCCAGCAGGCGTGAGACCCAGTACTTC
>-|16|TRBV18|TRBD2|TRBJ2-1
CASSPLAGGSYNEQFF
TGTGCCAGCTCACCCCTAGCGGGGGGTTCCTACAATGAGCAGTTCTTC
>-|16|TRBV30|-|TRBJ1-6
CAWRDRVSSYNSPLHF
TGTGCCTGGAGGGACAGAGTAAGCTCCTATAATTCACCCCTCCACTTT
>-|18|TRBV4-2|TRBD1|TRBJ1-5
CASSQDGDRIVRHQPQHF
TGTGCCAGCAGCCAAGATGGGGACAGGATAGTTAGGCATCAGCCCCAGCATTTT
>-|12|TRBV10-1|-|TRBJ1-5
CASSDWGQPQHF
TGCGCCAGCAGTGATTGGGGCCAGCCCCAGCATTTT
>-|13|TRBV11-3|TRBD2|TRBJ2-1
CASSLERENEQFF
TGTGCCAGCAGCTTAGAGCGGGAGAATGAGCAGTTCTTC
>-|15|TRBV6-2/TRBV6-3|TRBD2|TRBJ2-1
CASSSSGGPLNEQFF
TGTGCCAGCAGTTCTAGCGGGGGCCCCCTTAATGAGCAGTTCTTC
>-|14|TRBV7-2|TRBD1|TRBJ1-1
CASSWTGSNTEAFF
TGTGCCAGCAGCTGGACAGGTTCGAACACTGAAGCTTTCTTT
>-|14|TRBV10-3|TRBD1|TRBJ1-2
CAISEPDRGWGYTF
TGTGCCATCAGTGAGCCGGACAGGGGATGGGGCTACACCTTC
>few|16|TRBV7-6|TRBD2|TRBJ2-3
CASSDGLAGRTDTQYF
TGTGCCAGCAGCGACGGACTAGCGGGCCGCACAGATACGCAGTATTTT
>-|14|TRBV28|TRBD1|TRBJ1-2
CASSGQGNGYGYTF
TGTGCCAGTTCGGGACAGGGGAATGGCTATGGCTACACCTTC
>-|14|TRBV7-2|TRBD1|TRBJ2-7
CASSPGQAFPEQYF
TGTGCCAGCAGTCCGGGACAGGCCTTTCCCGAGCAGTACTTC
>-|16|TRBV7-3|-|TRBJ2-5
CASIRTRGFLQETQYF
TGTGCCAGCATAAGAACGAGGGGGTTCTTACAAGAGACCCAGTACTTC
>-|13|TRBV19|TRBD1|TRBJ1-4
CASKVRGYEKLFF
TGTGCCAGTAAGGTCAGGGGGTATGAAAAACTGTTTTTT
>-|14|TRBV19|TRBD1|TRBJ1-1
CASRKGQTNTEAFF
TGTGCCAGTAGGAAGGGACAGACGAACACTGAAGCTTTCTTT
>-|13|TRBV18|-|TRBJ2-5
CASSPGQQETQYF
TGTGCCAGCTCACCAGGCCAACAAGAGACCCAGTACTTC
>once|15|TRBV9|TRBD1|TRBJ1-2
CASSVGTGGVYGYTF
TGTGCCAGCAGCGTCGGGACAGGGGGAGTATATGGCTACACCTTC
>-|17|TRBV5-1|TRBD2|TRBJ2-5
CASSRRASGGEGETQYF
TGCGCCAGCAGCCGGAGGGCTAGCGGGGGAGAGGGAGAGACCCAGTACTTC